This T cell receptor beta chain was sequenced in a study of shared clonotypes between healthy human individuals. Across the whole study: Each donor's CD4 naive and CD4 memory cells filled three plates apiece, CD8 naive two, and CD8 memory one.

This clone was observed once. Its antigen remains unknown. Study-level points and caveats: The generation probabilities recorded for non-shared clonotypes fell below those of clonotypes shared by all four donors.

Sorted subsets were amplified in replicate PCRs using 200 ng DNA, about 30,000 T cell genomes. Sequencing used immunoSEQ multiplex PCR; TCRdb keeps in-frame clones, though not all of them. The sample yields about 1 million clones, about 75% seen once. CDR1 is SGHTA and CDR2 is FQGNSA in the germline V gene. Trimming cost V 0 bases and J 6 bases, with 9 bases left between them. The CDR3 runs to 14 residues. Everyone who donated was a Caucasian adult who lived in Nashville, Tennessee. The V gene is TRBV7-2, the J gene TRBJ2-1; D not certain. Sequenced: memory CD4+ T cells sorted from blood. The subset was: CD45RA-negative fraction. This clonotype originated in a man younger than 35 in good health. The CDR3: CASSLALGSNEQFF. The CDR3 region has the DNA TGTGCCAGCAGCTTAGCGCTGGGGTCCAATGAGCAGTTCTTC.